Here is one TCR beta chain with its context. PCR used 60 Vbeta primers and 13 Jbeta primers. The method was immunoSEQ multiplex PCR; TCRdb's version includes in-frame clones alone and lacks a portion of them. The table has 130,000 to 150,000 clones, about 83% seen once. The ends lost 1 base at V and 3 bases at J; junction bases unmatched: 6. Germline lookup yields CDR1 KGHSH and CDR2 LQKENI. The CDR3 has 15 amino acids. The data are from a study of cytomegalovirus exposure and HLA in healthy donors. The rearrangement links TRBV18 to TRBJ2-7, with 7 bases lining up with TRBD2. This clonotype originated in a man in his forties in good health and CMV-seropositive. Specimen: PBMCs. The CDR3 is CASSPLAGASYEQYF. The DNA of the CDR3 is TGTGCCAGCTCACCACTCGCGGGAGCTAGCTACGAGCAGTACTTC.